The 14 T cell receptor beta chains below were found in one sample sequenced in a study of blood T cell repertoires in COVID-19. TCRdb's copy holds only in-frame clones and misses some; the assay was immunoSEQ multiplex PCR. Here the sample spans 35,000 to 50,000 clones, about 76% being singletons. The sample was peripheral blood. The receptors derive from a man between 70 and 80 years old with active or convalescent COVID-19.

The chain combines TRBV28 with TRBJ1-2; D gene uncertain. V was shortened by 8 bases and J by 2 bases, with 9 bases between the two germline ends. In germline, CDR1 is MDHEN, CDR2 SYDVKM. The length of the CDR3 is 12 residues. CDR3 loop: CASRTSNYGYTF. CDR3 bases: TGTGCCAGCCGAACTTCAAACTATGGCTACACCTTC.

The chain uses TRBV28 and TRBJ2-1; a possible D gene is TRBD2 (6 bases). CDR3 length equals 16 residues. V gave up 7 bases and J gave up 0 bases, with 16 bases separating them. Germline-derived CDR1 and CDR2 are MDHEN and SYDVKM. The CDR3 loop is CASTPLDSGSYNEQFF. CDR3 DNA sequence: TGTGCCAGCACCCCCCTGGATAGCGGCTCCTACAATGAGCAGTTCTTC.

The chain links TRBV28 to TRBJ1-5; D is unclear. Germline-derived CDR1 and CDR2 are MDHEN and SYDVKM. This CDR3 is built from 11 residues. Trimming shortened V by 4 bases and J by 7 bases, and 5 bases separated the two germline ends. The CDR3 sequence is CASSSRQPQHF. In DNA form, the CDR3 reads TGTGCCAGCAGTTCCAGACAGCCCCAGCATTTT.

The CDR3 DNA sequence: TGTGCCAGCAGCGCGGAAGCAGCGGGGAACTACAATGAGCAGTTCTTC. Translation: CASSAEAAGNYNEQFF. V usage is TRBV9 and J usage is TRBJ2-1; 7 bases line up with TRBD2. V trimming: 3 bases; J trimming: 3 bases; junction bases outside the gene matches: 9. Germline-derived CDR1 and CDR2 are SGDLS and YYNGEE. The CDR3 length is 16 residues.

The rearrangement joins TRBV28 to TRBJ1-5; 7 bases align to TRBD1. CDR1 and CDR2 from the germline V gene are MDHEN and SYDVKM. The trim removed 9 bases at V and 6 bases at J, leaving 8 bases unmatched. The CDR3 length is 13 residues. The CDR3 sequence is CASRQGMSQPQHF. The CDR3 DNA sequence: TGTGCCAGTAGACAGGGAATGAGTCAGCCCCAGCATTTT.

The sample holds one count of this clone. The rearrangement joins TRBV2 to TRBJ2-5, with 7 nucleotides matching TRBD2. The CDR3 covers 11 residues. Trimming removed 5 bases from V and 7 bases from J; junction bases left unmatched: 1. Per germline, CDR1 SNHLY and CDR2 FYNNEI. The CDR3 spells CASSPGGTQYF. The CDR3, as DNA: TGTGCCAGCAGTCCGGGAGGGACCCAGTACTTC.

The chain combines TRBV7-6 with TRBJ2-7, with TRBD1 matching over 7 bases. Germline V CDR1 and CDR2: SGHVS, FNYEAQ. This CDR3 comprises 15 residues. Trimming at V came to 1 base and at J to 0 bases, leaving 3 bases not matched to a gene. The CDR3 reads CASSLVAGGSYEQYF. Written as DNA, the CDR3 is TGTGCCAGCAGCTTAGTGGCAGGGGGCTCCTACGAGCAGTACTTC.

This clone was observed a single time. This chain connects TRBV5-1 to TRBJ2-7; TRBD1 matches 8 bases. The CDR3 spans 12 residues. CDR1 and CDR2 from the germline V gene are SGHRS and YFSETQ. V shed 5 bases and J 6 bases; nucleotides not matched to a gene: 4. In DNA form, the CDR3 reads TGCGCCAGCAGTTTCGACAGGGGCGAGCAGTACTTC. Translated: CASSFDRGEQYF.

The chain combines TRBV30 with TRBJ1-2; TRBD1 matches at 7 bases. From germline, CDR1 is GTSNPN and CDR2 SVGIG (reference sequence). This CDR3 has 14 amino acids. The junction had 11 bases not matched to a gene; V was cut back by 4 bases and J by 6 bases. For the CDR3, the DNA is TGTGCCTGGACATTCATCGACAGGGATAATGGCTACACCTTC. Its protein is CAWTFIDRDNGYTF. The whole variable domain, remainder taken from reference TRBV30 and TRBJ1-2, is SQTIHQWPATLVQPVGSPLSLECTVEGTSNPNLYWYRQAAGRGLQLLFYSVGIGQISSEVPQNLSASRPQDRQFILSSKKLLLSDSGFYLCAWTFIDRDNGYTFGSGTRLTVV.

This chain connects TRBV11-3 to TRBJ2-3; unclear D gene. This CDR3 comprises 13 residues. Trimming took off 1 base at V and 0 bases at J, with 2 bases between the two ends. Looked up from germline, CDR1 is SGHNT and CDR2 is YENEEA. The CDR3 DNA is TGTGCCAGCAGCTTAGCTAGCACAGATACGCAGTATTTT. Its protein product is CASSLASTDTQYF.

This chain connects TRBV30 to TRBJ2-7, with 11 bases matching TRBD1. The CDR3 totals 15 residues. The V segment lost 3 bases and the J segment 5 bases; nucleotides outside the gene matches: 9. Germline V gives CDR1 GTSNPN, CDR2 SVGIG (reference sequence). The DNA of the CDR3 is TGTGCCTGGAGCGAAACGGACAGGGGGCGCGACGAGCAGTACTTC. Amino acids: CAWSETDRGRDEQYF.

The rearrangement uses TRBV3-1 (or the pseudogene TRBV3-2) and TRBJ1-5; D uncertain. The CDR3 has 12 amino acids. In germline, CDR1 is LGHDT, CDR2 YNNKEL (reference sequence). Trimming cost V 4 bases and J 4 bases, with 5 bases left between them. CDR3 amino acids: CASSLENQPQHF. DNA of the CDR3: TGTGCCAGCAGCCTTGAGAATCAGCCCCAGCATTTT.

The genes are TRBV19 and TRBJ1-5; D unresolved. CDR1 is LNHDA and CDR2 is SQIVND in the germline V gene (reference sequence). The CDR3 has 14 amino acids. V shed 3 bases and J shed 0 bases, with 6 bases lying between them. This CDR3 is CASSIGYSNQPQHF. Here the CDR3 DNA reads TGTGCCAGTAGTATCGGGTATAGCAATCAGCCCCAGCATTTT.

The rearrangement uses TRBV5-4 and TRBJ1-6; the D is unclear. The germline gives CDR1 SGHNT, CDR2 YYREEE (reference sequence). The CDR3 is 15 residues long. V dropped 4 bases and J dropped 7 bases, with 15 bases sitting between them. The CDR3 DNA reads TGTGCCAGCAGCGATCTCAGAAATTCAAATTCACCCCTCCACTTT. It yields the protein CASSDLRNSNSPLHF.